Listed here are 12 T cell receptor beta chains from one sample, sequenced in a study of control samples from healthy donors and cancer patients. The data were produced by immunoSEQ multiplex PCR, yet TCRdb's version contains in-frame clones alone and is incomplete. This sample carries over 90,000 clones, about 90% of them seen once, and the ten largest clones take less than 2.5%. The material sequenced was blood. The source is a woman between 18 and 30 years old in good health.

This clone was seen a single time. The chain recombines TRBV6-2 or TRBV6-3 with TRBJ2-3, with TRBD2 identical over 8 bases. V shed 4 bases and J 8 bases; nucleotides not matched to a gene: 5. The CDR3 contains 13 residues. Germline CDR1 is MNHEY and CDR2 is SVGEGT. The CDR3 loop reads CASSSGLVGTQYF. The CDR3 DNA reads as TGTGCCAGCAGTTCGGGACTAGTTGGTACGCAGTATTTT.

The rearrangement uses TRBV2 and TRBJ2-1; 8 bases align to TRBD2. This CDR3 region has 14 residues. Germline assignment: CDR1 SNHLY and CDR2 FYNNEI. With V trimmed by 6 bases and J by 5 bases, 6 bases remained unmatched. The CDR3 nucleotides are TGTGCCAGCAGAGATCCGGGACTAGACAATGAGCAGTTCTTC. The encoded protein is CASRDPGLDNEQFF.

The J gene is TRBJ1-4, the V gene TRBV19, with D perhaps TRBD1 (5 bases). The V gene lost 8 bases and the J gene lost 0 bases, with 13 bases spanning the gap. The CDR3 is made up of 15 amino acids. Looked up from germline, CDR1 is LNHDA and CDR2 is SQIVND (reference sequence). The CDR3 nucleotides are TGTGCCAGTTCAACTACAGGATCAACTAATGAAAAACTGTTTTTT. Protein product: CASSTTGSTNEKLFF.

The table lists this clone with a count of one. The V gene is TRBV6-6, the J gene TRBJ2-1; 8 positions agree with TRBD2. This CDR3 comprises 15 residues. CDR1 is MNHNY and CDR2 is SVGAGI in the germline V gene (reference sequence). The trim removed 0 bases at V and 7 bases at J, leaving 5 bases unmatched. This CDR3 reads CASSYSTSGSNEQFF. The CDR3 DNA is TGTGCCAGCAGTTACTCTACTAGCGGATCAAATGAGCAGTTCTTC.

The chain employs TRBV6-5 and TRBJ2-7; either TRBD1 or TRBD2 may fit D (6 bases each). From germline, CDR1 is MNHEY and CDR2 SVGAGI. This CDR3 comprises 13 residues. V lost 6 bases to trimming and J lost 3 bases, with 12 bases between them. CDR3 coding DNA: TGTGCCAGCAGCCGGGGGCCCGGCTACGAGCAGTACTTC. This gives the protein CASSRGPGYEQYF.

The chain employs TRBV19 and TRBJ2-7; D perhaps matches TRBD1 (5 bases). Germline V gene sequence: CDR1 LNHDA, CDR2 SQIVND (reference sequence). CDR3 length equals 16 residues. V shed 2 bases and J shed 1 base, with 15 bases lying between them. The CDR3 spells CASSIRSGKLSYEQYF. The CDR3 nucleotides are TGTGCCAGTAGTATACGGTCAGGGAAGTTATCCTACGAGCAGTACTTC.

The DNA for the CDR3 is TGTGCCAGCAGCGTATCCGGGACTAGCGGGAGTAAGGCGTACTTC. Protein: CASSVSGTSGSKAYF. This chain connects TRBV7-2 to TRBJ2-7; 14 bases match TRBD2. CDR1 is SGHTA, CDR2 FQGNSA, per germline. CDR3 size: 15 residues. V shed 5 bases, J shed 12 bases, and the junction held 12 bases outside the gene matches. The whole variable domain, remainder taken from reference TRBV7-2 and TRBJ2-7, is GAGVSQSPSNKVTEKGKDVELRCDPISGHTALYWYRQSLGQGLEFLIYFQGNSAPDKSGLPSDRFSAERTGGSVSTLTIQRTQQEDSAVYLCASSVSGTSGSKAYFGPGTRLTVT.

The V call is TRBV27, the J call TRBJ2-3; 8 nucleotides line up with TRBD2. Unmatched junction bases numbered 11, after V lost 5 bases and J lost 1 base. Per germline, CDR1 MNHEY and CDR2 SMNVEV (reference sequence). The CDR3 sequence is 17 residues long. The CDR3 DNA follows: TGTGCCAGCAGTCCACTTATAGCGGGATACCGCACAGATACGCAGTATTTT. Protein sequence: CASSPLIAGYRTDTQYF.

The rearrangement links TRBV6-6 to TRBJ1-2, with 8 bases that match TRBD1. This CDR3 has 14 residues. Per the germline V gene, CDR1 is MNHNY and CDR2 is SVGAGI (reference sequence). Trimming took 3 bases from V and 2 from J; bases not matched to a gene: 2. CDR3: CASSYGQGNYGYTF. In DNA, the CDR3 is TGTGCCAGCAGTTATGGACAGGGAAACTATGGCTACACCTTC.

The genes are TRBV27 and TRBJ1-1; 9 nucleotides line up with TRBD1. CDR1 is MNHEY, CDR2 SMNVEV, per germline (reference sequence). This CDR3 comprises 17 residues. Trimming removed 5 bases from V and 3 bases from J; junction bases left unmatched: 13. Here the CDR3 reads CASSRQTGTGLYTEAFF. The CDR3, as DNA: TGTGCCAGCAGTAGACAAACCGGGACAGGGTTGTACACTGAAGCTTTCTTT.

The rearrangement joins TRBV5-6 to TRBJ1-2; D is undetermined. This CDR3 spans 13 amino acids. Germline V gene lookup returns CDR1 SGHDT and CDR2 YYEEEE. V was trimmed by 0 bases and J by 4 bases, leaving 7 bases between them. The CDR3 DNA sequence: TGTGCCAGCAGCTTGGGTGCAGCCTATGGCTACACCTTC. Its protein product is CASSLGAAYGYTF.

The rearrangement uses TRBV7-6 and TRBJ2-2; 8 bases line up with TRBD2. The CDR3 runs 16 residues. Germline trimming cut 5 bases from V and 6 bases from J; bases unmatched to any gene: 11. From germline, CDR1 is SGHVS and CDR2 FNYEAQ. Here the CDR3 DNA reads TGTGCCAGCAGCCCGGTAATAGCGGGAAGGCCCGGGGAGCTGTTTTTT. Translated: CASSPVIAGRPGELFF.